The present T cell receptor (beta chain) was sequenced within a study of beta chain features in type 1 diabetes. Study results and limitations: For type 1 diabetes patients, VDJ junctions showed fewer insertions and more deletions.

Germline-derived CDR1 and CDR2 are KGHSH and LQKENI. Trimming removed 2 bases from V and 5 bases from J, with 9 bases in between. The CDR3 is made up of 13 amino acids. Expressed TCRB transcripts were sequenced, since all the RNA that had been isolated was reverse transcribed. Sequencing was performed with immunoSEQ multiplex PCR; in TCRdb, only in-frame clones are kept and a portion is missing. Here the sample spans 350,000 to 400,000 clones, more than 13% being singletons. With regard to this clone: Its antigen is unknown.

Sequencing was carried out using naive CD4+ T cells from blood. The TCR comes from a woman aged 18-29 years in good health. The V and J genes are TRBV18 and TRBJ1-2, with D uncertain. This chain's CDR3 is CASSPTGEYGYTF. The CDR3 region has the DNA TGTGCCAGCTCACCAACCGGGGAATATGGCTACACCTTC.